This T cell receptor (beta chain) was recorded in a study of cytomegalovirus exposure and HLA in healthy donors. Primers included in the PCR were 60 Vbeta and 13 Jbeta primers. Assay: immunoSEQ multiplex PCR; the TCRdb copy retains only in-frame clones and omits some. The data contain about 150,000 clones, about 82% of them singletons. This clone occurred a few times. V shed 2 bases, J shed 10 bases, and the junction held 12 bases outside the gene matches. Germline V gene sequence: CDR1 SGHTS, CDR2 YDEGEE. The CDR3 loop spans 15 amino acids. The sequence was collected from a male donor in good health and CMV-seronegative. This rearrangement joins TRBV5-8 to TRBJ2-1; TRBD2 matches 7 bases. The source material was PBMCs. The CDR3 sequence is CASSFLPLAVPEQFF. The CDR3 bases are TGTGCCAGCAGCTTTTTGCCGCTAGCGGTTCCCGAGCAGTTCTTC.